These 14 T cell receptor beta chains came from one sample sequenced in a study of T cell responses to AZD1222 COVID-19 vaccine (dated by TCRdb to the early 2020s). Library generation was performed with the immunoSEQ multiplex PCR assay. TCRdb mirrors the immuneACCESS table, restricted to in-frame sequences. Some clones are absent from its copies; in checked studies, under half trace to an unresolved V gene, and the reason for the others is unknown. The sample table shows over 100,000 clones, and about nine tenths are seen once. Around 3.3% of the sample lies in the top ten. Explained via the paper, the time point label denotes: about 28 days (+/-7) after the second vaccine dose. In the paper's terms, the treatment or condition label means: meningococcal conjugate vaccine given as trial control. The starting material was peripheral blood, obtained 28 days after the second dose of the MenACWY control vaccine. The receptor set was obtained from an adult who received the MenACWY meningococcal vaccine as a control.

CDR3 DNA: TGTGCCAGCAGCTTAGTGGCCGGGCCCCAGGAGACCCAGTACTTC. Translation: CASSLVAGPQETQYF. The chain is built from TRBV7-9 and TRBJ2-5; no clear D. V gave up 1 base and J gave up 5 bases, with 14 bases separating them. Germline V lookup: CDR1 SEHNR, CDR2 FQNEAQ (reference sequence). The CDR3 spans 15 residues. The whole variable domain, filled in from reference TRBV7-9 and TRBJ2-5, reads DTGVSQNPRHKITKRGQNVTFRCDPISEHNRLYWYRQTLGQGPEFLTYFQNEAQLEKSRLLSDRFSAERPKGSFSTLEIQRTEQGDSAMYLCASSLVAGPQETQYFGPGTRLLVL.

This rearrangement joins TRBV19 to TRBJ2-2, with 7 bases aligning to TRBD2. CDR3 length equals 17 residues. Germline CDR1 LNHDA, CDR2 SQIVND (reference sequence). V was pared by 7 bases and J by 6 bases, with 17 bases of the junction left unmatched. CDR3 region: CASTRGVRASVPGELFF. The CDR3, as DNA: TGTGCCAGTACCCGGGGGGTCAGGGCGAGTGTCCCCGGGGAGCTGTTTTTT. Full variable domain (missing parts from reference TRBV19 and TRBJ2-2): DGGITQSPKYLFRKEGQNVTLSCEQNLNHDAMYWYRQDPGQGLRLIYYSQIVNDFQKGDIAEGYSVSREKKESFPLTVTSAQKNPTAFYLCASTRGVRASVPGELFFGEGSRLTVL.

The chain links TRBV13 to TRBJ1-2; a possible D gene is TRBD1 (5 bases). The CDR3 spans 16 residues. Germline CDR1 reads PRHDT; CDR2 reads FYEKMQ (reference sequence). V shed 0 bases and J shed 2 bases, with 13 bases lying between them. The CDR3 DNA reads as TGTGCCAGCAGCTTAGGCCGGGGCAGATCGAACTATGGCTACACCTTC. Protein: CASSLGRGRSNYGYTF.

This chain links TRBV6-5 with TRBJ1-2; D is undetermined. The V end was cut by 0 bases, the J end by 8 bases, with 13 bases between. Per the germline V gene, CDR1 is MNHEY and CDR2 is SVGAGI. This CDR3 spans 14 amino acids. CDR3 residues: CASSYSGGFQGYTF. The DNA for the CDR3 is TGTGCCAGCAGTTACTCGGGAGGGTTTCAGGGCTACACCTTC.

Turning to this clone: The junction departs from the called germline gene at one end, perhaps through a read error. The chain links TRBV7-7 to TRBJ2-5, with D unresolved. The CDR3 runs 12 residues. Per germline, CDR1 SSHAT and CDR2 FNYEAQ (reference sequence). The chain's CDR3 is CASSSFGETQYF. In DNA form, the CDR3 reads TGTGCTAGCAGCTCCTTCGGAGAGACCCAGTACTTC.

This clone was found once. The chain joins TRBV29-1 to TRBJ2-2; 7 bases fit TRBD1. The CDR3 runs 15 residues. Per germline, CDR1 SQVTM and CDR2 ANQGSEA. The V segment lost 6 bases and the J segment 1 base; nucleotides outside the gene matches: 8. As DNA, the CDR3 is TGCAGCGTAAGAGACAGGGTGGTGAACACCGGGGAGCTGTTTTTT. It specifies CSVRDRVVNTGELFF.

The chain couples TRBV18 to TRBJ1-2, with 8 bases matching TRBD1. The CDR3 contains 16 residues. The germline CDR1 and CDR2 sequences are KGHSH and LQKENI. The V and J ends lost 6 bases and 4 bases, in that order; junction bases with no gene match: 13. The CDR3 nucleotides are TGTGCCAGCTCCCCCGGGGGGGCAGGGGGCCGCTATGGCTACACCTTC. Amino acids: CASSPGGAGGRYGYTF.

The genes are TRBV11-3 and TRBJ2-2; D is unresolved. The CDR3 has 16 amino acids. In germline, CDR1 is SGHNT, CDR2 YENEEA. Deletions cut 5 bases from V and 6 bases from J, with 19 bases between. CDR3 in amino acids: CASSPTRAPGAGELFF. The CDR3 bases are TGTGCCAGCAGCCCTACCCGGGCCCCTGGGGCCGGGGAGCTGTTTTTT. The variable domain in full, with the rest retrieved from reference TRBV11-3 and TRBJ2-2, is EAGVVQSPRYKIIEKKQPVAFWCNPISGHNTLYWYLQNLGQGPELLIRYENEEAVDDSQLPKDRFSAERLKGVDSTLKIQPAELGDSAVYLCASSPTRAPGAGELFFGEGSRLTVL.

The chain employs TRBV28 and TRBJ1-2, with unresolved D. In germline, CDR1 is MDHEN, CDR2 SYDVKM. The CDR3 has 14 amino acids. V lost 3 bases, J lost 2 bases, and 10 bases lay in between. The CDR3 loop is CASSFGELNYGYTF. The DNA for the CDR3 is TGTGCCAGCAGTTTTGGGGAGTTAAACTATGGCTACACCTTC.

V is TRBV5-1 and J is TRBJ1-1; D remains ambiguous. V was pared by 0 bases and J by 0 bases, with 9 bases between. This CDR3 has 15 residues. Germline V gene data show CDR1 as SGHRS and CDR2 as YFSETQ. CDR3 amino acids: CASSLETNMNTEAFF. The CDR3 region has the DNA TGCGCCAGCAGCTTGGAGACAAACATGAACACTGAAGCTTTCTTT.

The table lists this clone with a few counts. CDR3 bases: TGCGCCAGCGAGGGGGACGGGGACGAGCAGTACTTC. This gives the protein CASEGDGDEQYF. This chain joins TRBV4-1 and TRBJ2-7; perhaps TRBD1 as D (6 bases). The V end lost 8 bases, the J end lost 5 bases, and 13 bases lay between the germline ends. CDR3 length: 12 amino acids. The germline V gene has CDR1 MGHRA and CDR2 YSYEKL.

V usage is TRBV6-2 or TRBV6-3 and J usage is TRBJ2-7; 7 bases agree with TRBD1. Germline-derived CDR1 and CDR2 are MNHEY and SVGEGT. The CDR3 has 17 residues. Trimming removed 2 bases from V and 0 bases from J; junction bases left unmatched: 10. This CDR3 reads CASSYPIGGPGSYEQYF. The CDR3 DNA is TGTGCCAGCAGTTACCCCATAGGGGGCCCCGGCTCCTACGAGCAGTACTTC.

This chain joins TRBV12-3 or TRBV12-4 and TRBJ1-2, with D perhaps TRBD1 (5 bases). The germline V and J ends were trimmed by 8 bases and 4 bases, with 14 bases remaining between them. The length of the CDR3 is 13 residues. The CDR3 region has the DNA TGTGCCAGCGCAACTGGTGGGGGCTATGGCTACACCTTC. Its protein product is CASATGGGYGYTF.

The chain uses TRBV5-1 and TRBJ1-3; D not certain. The CDR3 has 13 amino acids. Germline V gene lookup returns CDR1 SGHRS and CDR2 YFSETQ. Trimming removed 1 base from V and 0 bases from J, with 2 bases in between. The CDR3 here is CASSLTSGNTIYF. The CDR3 region has the DNA TGCGCCAGCAGCTTGACCTCTGGAAACACCATATATTTT.